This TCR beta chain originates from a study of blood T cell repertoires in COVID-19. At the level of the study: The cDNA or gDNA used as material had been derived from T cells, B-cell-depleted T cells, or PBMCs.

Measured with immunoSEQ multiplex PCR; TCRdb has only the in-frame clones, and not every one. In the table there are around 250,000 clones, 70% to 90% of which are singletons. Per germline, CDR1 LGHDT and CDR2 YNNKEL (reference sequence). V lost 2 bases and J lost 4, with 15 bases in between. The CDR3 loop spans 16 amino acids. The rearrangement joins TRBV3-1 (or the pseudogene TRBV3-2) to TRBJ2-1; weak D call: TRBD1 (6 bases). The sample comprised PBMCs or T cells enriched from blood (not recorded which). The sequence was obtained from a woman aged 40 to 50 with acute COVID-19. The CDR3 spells CASSQRARDTYNEQFF. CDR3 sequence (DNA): TGTGCCAGCAGCCAAAGGGCCCGGGACACGTACAATGAGCAGTTCTTC.